Listed below are T cell receptor beta chains from one sample, sequenced in a study of CD8 T cells in ankylosing spondylitis. MiXCR, applied by TCRdb to the 5' RACE reads, yields one record per CDR3 protein. The table has approximately 240,000 distinct CDR3 sequences, about 11% seen once. The source material was blood, either unsorted or a sorted T cell fraction (not recorded which). All receptors come from a male donor with ankylosing spondylitis or in good health (not recorded which). The CDR3 runs from the conserved cysteine through the conserved F or W. A D gene is named only where the DNA matches it firmly. Rows may omit the clone size; those that give it use once, few, many or a size class.

J | size | D | V | CDR3 | DNA
TRBJ2-2 | few | . | TRBV30 | CAWSDQRAGELFF | TGTGCCTGGAGTGACCAGCGCGCCGGGGAGCTGTTTTTT
TRBJ1-1 | many | TRBD1 | TRBV27 | CASRRTGFLNTEAFF | TGTGCCAGCAGGCGGACAGGATTTTTGAACACTGAAGCTTTCTTT
TRBJ2-3 | many | . | TRBV3-1 | CASSSGGRGASTDTQYF | TGTGCCAGCAGCTCCGGCGGCAGGGGGGCCAGTACAGATACGCAGTATTTT
TRBJ1-1 | many | . | TRBV5-5 | CASSLLQGMNTEAFF | TGTGCCAGCAGCTTATTACAGGGCATGAACACTGAAGCTTTCTTT
TRBJ2-1 | many | TRBD1 | TRBV2 | CAIYSSRDRVNEQFF | TGTGCCATCTATTCTTCCCGGGACAGGGTCAATGAGCAGTTCTTC
TRBJ1-6 | few | TRBD1 | TRBV19 | CASRLGGGRIDNSPLHF | TGTGCCAGTAGGCTTGGAGGGGGCAGAATCGATAATTCACCCCTCCACTTT
TRBJ2-3 | few | . | TRBV18 | CASTPWGSTDTQYF | TGTGCCAGCACCCCCTGGGGGAGCACAGATACGCAGTATTTT
TRBJ1-1 | many | TRBD1 | TRBV20-1 | CSARRTGGTEAFF | TGCAGTGCTAGGCGGACAGGTGGGACTGAAGCTTTCTTT
TRBJ1-4 | many | . | TRBV12-3/TRBV12-4 | CASSPSTGKTEKLFF | TGTGCCAGCAGTCCGTCGACGGGGAAGACTGAAAAACTGTTTTTT
TRBJ2-1 | many | . | TRBV5-1 | CASSLGGGRLNEQFF | TGCGCCAGCAGCTTGGGGGGGGGCCGGCTTAATGAGCAGTTCTTC
TRBJ2-3 | . | . | TRBV19 | CASNPGAGDTQYF | TGTGCCAGCAATCCTGGGGCCGGGGATACGCAGTATTTT
TRBJ2-3 | many | TRBD1 | TRBV5-1 | CASSLDSDRVRTDTQYF | TGCGCCAGCAGCTTGGATTCGGACAGGGTCCGCACAGATACGCAGTATTTT
TRBJ1-2 | many | . | TRBV29-1 | CSVDLEGGYTF | TGCAGCGTCGACCTAGAGGGTGGCTACACCTTC
TRBJ2-1 | . | . | TRBV7-9 | CASSTDGTSDEQFF | TGTGCCAGCAGCACAGACGGGACGTCCGATGAGCAGTTCTTC
TRBJ2-1 | once | . | TRBV10-2 | CASKKRPDSYNEQFF | TGCGCCAGCAAAAAGAGGCCCGACTCCTACAATGAGCAGTTCTTC
TRBJ2-5 | many | . | TRBV3-1 | CASSPHDSNQETQYF | TGTGCCAGCAGCCCTCACGACAGCAACCAAGAGACCCAGTACTTC
TRBJ1-1 | many | . | TRBV3-1 | CASSQGQAEAFF | TGTGCCAGCAGCCAAGGACAGGCAGAAGCTTTCTTT
TRBJ2-7 | many | TRBD1 | TRBV5-1 | CASSSGQSVNYEQYF | TGCGCCAGCAGCTCGGGACAGAGTGTCAATTACGAGCAGTACTTC
TRBJ2-1 | many | TRBD1 | TRBV6-5 | CASSSTGMYNEQFF | TGTGCCAGCAGTTCGACAGGGATGTACAATGAGCAGTTCTTC
TRBJ2-5 | many | TRBD1 | TRBV29-1 | CSATGASQETQYF | TGCAGCGCGACAGGGGCATCACAAGAGACCCAGTACTTC
TRBJ1-1 | many | . | TRBV28 | CASSLTYTEAFF | TGTGCCAGCAGTTTAACCTACACTGAAGCTTTCTTT
TRBJ2-2 | many | TRBD2 | TRBV3-1 | CASRETSGGTGELFF | TGTGCCAGCAGAGAGACTAGCGGAGGGACCGGGGAGCTGTTTTTT
TRBJ1-2 | many | TRBD1 | TRBV12-3/TRBV12-4 | CASSPGDSFLYGYTF | TGTGCCAGCAGTCCGGGGGACAGTTTCCTCTATGGCTACACCTTC
TRBJ1-2 | many | . | TRBV20-1 | CSATRTDPYGYTF | TGCAGTGCTACCCGAACAGATCCCTATGGCTACACCTTC
TRBJ2-1 | . | TRBD2 | TRBV4-1 | CASSQVGGRVGNEQFF | TGCGCCAGCAGCCAAGTCGGCGGGAGGGTCGGAAATGAGCAGTTCTTC
TRBJ1-1 | few | TRBD1 | TRBV30 | CAWDRGMAHLIEAFF | TGTGCCTGGGACAGGGGGATGGCCCATCTCATTGAAGCTTTCTTT
TRBJ1-1 | . | . | TRBV5-1 | CASRSTLNTEAFF | TGCGCCAGCAGATCCACGTTGAACACTGAAGCTTTCTTT
TRBJ2-5 | few | . | TRBV7-9 | CATPPQGGRETQYF | TGTGCCACACCCCCACAGGGAGGCCGAGAGACCCAGTACTTC
TRBJ2-3 | many | TRBD2 | TRBV12-3/TRBV12-4 | CASSPYFSGRSADTQYF | TGTGCCAGCAGCCCGTATTTTAGCGGGAGATCGGCAGATACGCAGTATTTT
TRBJ2-3 | few | TRBD2 | TRBV20-1 | CSASNRAGGDTQYF | TGCAGTGCTAGCAACCGAGCGGGAGGGGATACGCAGTATTTT
TRBJ2-7 | many | . | TRBV6-1 | CATRPGGLSSYEQYF | TGTGCCACCCGCCCGGGGGGCCTGAGCTCCTACGAGCAGTACTTC
TRBJ2-1 | . | . | TRBV9 | CASSVGGTGSYNEQFF | TGTGCCAGCAGCGTAGGCGGGACTGGCTCCTACAATGAGCAGTTCTTC
TRBJ2-4 | many | . | TRBV5-6 | CASSARGGLAKNIQYF | TGTGCCAGCAGCGCACGAGGGGGACTAGCCAAAAACATTCAGTACTTC
TRBJ2-1 | many | . | TRBV29-1 | CSVSPVLATYNEQFF | TGCAGCGTTTCCCCCGTTCTAGCCACCTACAATGAGCAGTTCTTC
TRBJ2-5 | many | TRBD1 | TRBV29-1 | CSVAGTAPQETQYF | TGCAGCGTTGCTGGGACAGCACCCCAAGAGACCCAGTACTTC
TRBJ2-2 | few | . | TRBV6-2/TRBV6-3 | CASSYSNGTLGTGELFF | TGTGCCAGCAGTTACTCGAACGGGACTCTAGGCACCGGGGAGCTGTTTTTT
TRBJ1-1 | many | . | TRBV5-1 | CASRPPNWDTEAFF | TGCGCCAGCAGACCGCCAAATTGGGACACTGAAGCTTTCTTT
TRBJ2-7 | . | . | TRBV7-6 | CASRSMAGPYSYEQYF | TGTGCCAGCAGGTCCATGGCGGGACCCTACTCCTACGAGCAGTACTTC
TRBJ2-1 | many | TRBD2 | TRBV5-1 | CASSLMAGVNNEQFF | TGCGCCAGCAGCTTGATGGCGGGAGTGAACAATGAGCAGTTCTTC